The 18 T cell receptor beta chains in this list originate from one sample, sequenced in a study of OX40 agonist ivuxolimab in advanced cancers. Method: immunoSEQ multiplex PCR; TCRdb's copy keeps in-frame clones and lacks some. The sample comprises roughly 73,000 clones, 88% of which are singletons, and under 3% rests with the top ten. This sample comprised CD4+ or CD8+ T cells sorted from blood, obtained in a trial of the OX40 agonist ivuxolimab. The receptors derive from an adult with an advanced solid tumor such as melanoma, head and neck, liver or kidney cancer.

The rearrangement uses TRBV27 and TRBJ2-2; 13 positions match TRBD2. The CDR3 is made up of 17 amino acids. Germline lookup yields CDR1 MNHEY and CDR2 SMNVEV (reference sequence). V gave up 5 bases and J gave up 7 bases; unmatched junction bases: 10. CDR3 amino acids: CASSHSGLAGLGGELFF. The CDR3 DNA reads TGTGCCAGCAGTCATTCGGGACTAGCGGGACTGGGCGGGGAGCTGTTTTTT.

The genes are TRBV7-9 and TRBJ1-2, with 9 bases lining up with TRBD1. Germline CDR1 SEHNR, CDR2 FQNEAQ (reference sequence). Trimming cost V 3 bases and J 8 bases; bases outside gene matches: 4. CDR3 size: 13 residues. The CDR3 is CASSFMDRGGYTF. The CDR3, as DNA: TGTGCCAGCAGCTTTATGGACAGGGGCGGCTACACCTTC.

The genes are TRBV7-2 and TRBJ2-1, with 12 bases matching TRBD1. Trimming took 4 bases from V and 8 from J; bases not matched to a gene: 3. The CDR3 contains 14 residues. In germline, CDR1 is SGHTA, CDR2 FQGNSA. The DNA of the CDR3 is TGTGCCAGCAGCTCCGGGACAGGGGGCTATGAGCAGTTCTTC. Translating gives CASSSGTGGYEQFF.

This chain joins TRBV27 and TRBJ2-3, with 8 bases lining up with TRBD1. Germline V gene lookup returns CDR1 MNHEY and CDR2 SMNVEV (reference sequence). The V and J ends lost 10 bases and 3 bases, in that order; junction bases with no gene match: 15. The CDR3 runs to 16 residues. The CDR3 here is CAIGTGDADGTDTQYF. The CDR3 coding sequence is TGTGCCATTGGGACAGGTGATGCGGATGGGACAGATACGCAGTATTTT.

In its sample, this clone was seen once. The chain combines TRBV6-1 with TRBJ2-1; possibly TRBD1 or TRBD2 for D (5 bases each). This CDR3 has 13 residues. Trimming removed 8 bases from V and 1 base from J, with 9 bases in between. Germline V gene sequence: CDR1 MNHNS, CDR2 SASEGT. The CDR3 reads CASGRESYNEQFF. The CDR3 coding sequence is TGTGCCAGCGGCAGGGAGTCCTACAATGAGCAGTTCTTC.

The V gene is TRBV11-3, the J gene TRBJ2-7, with D maybe TRBD1 (7 bases). CDR3 size: 17 residues. Trimming took 5 bases from V and 1 from J, leaving 21 bases between them. The germline gives CDR1 SGHNT, CDR2 YENEEA. The CDR3 region is CASSPALATGRSYEQYF. The CDR3 DNA is TGTGCCAGCAGCCCGGCCCTGGCGACAGGGAGGTCCTACGAGCAGTACTTC.

This clone was found once. This chain joins TRBV11-1 and TRBJ2-5, with a tentative D call TRBD2 (6 bases). The CDR3 contains 16 residues. The germline V gene encodes CDR1 SGHAT and CDR2 FQDESV (reference sequence). V was clipped by 3 bases and J by 5 bases, with 19 bases between them. CDR3: CASSLGLTGVGETQYF. Here the CDR3 DNA reads TGTGCCAGCAGCTTGGGTTTGACGGGGGTGGGGGAGACCCAGTACTTC.

V usage is TRBV7-2 and J usage is TRBJ2-5; possible D gene TRBD2, 5 bases. Germline values: CDR1 SGHTA, CDR2 FQGNSA. This CDR3 is built from 16 residues. V shed 4 bases and J shed 1 base, with 16 bases lying between them. CDR3 bases: TGTGCCAGCAGCTCCGGGCGGGCTGGCAGCCAAGAGACCCAGTACTTC. Protein: CASSSGRAGSQETQYF.

The chain is built from TRBV7-6 and TRBJ2-7; 9 nucleotides align to TRBD2. This CDR3 has 18 amino acids. The V segment lost 3 bases and the J segment 2 bases; nucleotides outside the gene matches: 14. Germline CDR1 reads SGHVS; CDR2 reads FNYEAQ. The CDR3 loop reads CASSLMGTPREGPYEQYF. DNA of the CDR3: TGTGCCAGCAGCTTGATGGGGACCCCGCGGGAGGGCCCCTACGAGCAGTACTTC.

The count of this clone is one. This chain connects TRBV11-2 to TRBJ2-5, with 9 bases that match TRBD1. Looked up from germline, CDR1 is SGHAT and CDR2 is FQNNGV. V gave up 3 bases and J gave up 5 bases; unmatched junction bases: 10. The CDR3 has 16 amino acids. The CDR3 DNA reads TGTGCCAGCAGCTTTCTCCGGGACAGGGCTTGGGAGACCCAGTACTTC. Its protein is CASSFLRDRAWETQYF.

The rearrangement joins TRBV30 to TRBJ1-6; a weak D match, TRBD1 (5 bases). This CDR3 spans 15 amino acids. Germline CDR1 reads GTSNPN; CDR2 reads SVGIG (reference sequence). V shed 0 bases and J shed 6 bases, with 12 bases lying between them. For the CDR3, the DNA is TGTGCCTGGAGTGTACCGCGGGGGAGTAATTCACCCCTCCACTTT. Translating it yields CAWSVPRGSNSPLHF.

This chain uses TRBV28 with TRBJ2-3, with 8 bases lining up with TRBD2. CDR1 MDHEN and CDR2 SYDVKM come from the germline V gene. V shed 10 bases, J shed 5 bases, and the junction held 17 bases outside the gene matches. The CDR3 has 16 amino acids. CDR3 in amino acids: CATYQVGSGSRDTQYF. The CDR3 DNA follows: TGTGCCACCTACCAAGTGGGCAGCGGGAGTCGAGATACGCAGTATTTT.

Only a few counts were recorded for this clone. This rearrangement joins TRBV11-1 to TRBJ2-2; weak D call: TRBD2 (6 bases). Germline V lookup: CDR1 SGHAT, CDR2 FQDESV (reference sequence). This CDR3 has 14 residues. V was shortened by 8 bases and J by 6 bases, with 16 bases between the two germline ends. The CDR3 loop reads CASARERAAGELFF. The CDR3 DNA reads as TGTGCCAGCGCCAGGGAGCGGGCAGCCGGGGAGCTGTTTTTT.

The chain is built from TRBV9 and TRBJ2-7, with TRBD1 as a possible D gene (6 bases). The CDR3 consists of 13 residues. The V gene's germline CDR1 is SGDLS and CDR2 YYNGEE. V was shortened by 0 bases and J by 5 bases, with 9 bases between the two germline ends. CDR3 nucleotide sequence: TGTGCCAGCAGCGTAGTGGGGGCGGACGAGCAGTACTTC. Its protein product is CASSVVGADEQYF.

In its sample, this clone was seen once. The chain employs TRBV9 and TRBJ2-7; possibly TRBD2 for D (5 bases). The V end was cut by 0 bases, the J end by 6 bases, with 13 bases between. CDR1 is SGDLS and CDR2 is YYNGEE in the germline V gene. CDR3 length: 14 amino acids. CDR3 DNA: TGTGCCAGCAGCGTAGTTCCGGGAATCGGCGAGCAGTACTTC. Translating it yields CASSVVPGIGEQYF.

The V and J genes are TRBV2 and TRBJ1-2; D remains ambiguous. CDR1 SNHLY and CDR2 FYNNEI come from the germline V gene. Trimming cost V 2 bases and J 2 bases, with 9 bases left between them. The CDR3 length is 14 residues. The CDR3 DNA sequence: TGTGCCAGCAGTGAAACAATGGACAACTATGGCTACACCTTC. It is translated as CASSETMDNYGYTF.

This clone has only one observation. The V gene is TRBV7-9, the J gene TRBJ1-2, with D tentatively TRBD1 (6 bases). In germline, CDR1 is SEHNR, CDR2 FQNEAQ (reference sequence). The ends were cut back, 5 bases at V and 7 bases at J, with 20 bases in the middle. The CDR3 has 15 amino acids. CDR3 protein: CASSNAGVPVGGYTF. As DNA, the CDR3 is TGTGCCAGCAGCAACGCAGGGGTCCCTGTGGGTGGCTACACCTTC. The full variable domain, its missing parts supplied by reference TRBV7-9 and TRBJ1-2, is DTGVSQNPRHKITKRGQNVTFRCDPISEHNRLYWYRQTLGQGPEFLTYFQNEAQLEKSRLLSDRFSAERPKGSFSTLEIQRTEQGDSAMYLCASSNAGVPVGGYTFGSGTRLTVV.

This chain links TRBV5-1 with TRBJ1-3; D is ambiguous. This CDR3 region has 15 residues. With 0 bases removed from V and 0 bases from J, the gap between germline ends came to 7 bases. In germline, CDR1 is SGHRS, CDR2 YFSETQ. Written as DNA, the CDR3 is TGCGCCAGCAGCTTGGGATCCCACTCTGGAAACACCATATATTTT. The encoded protein is CASSLGSHSGNTIYF. Based on the CDR3 plus reference TRBV5-1 and TRBJ1-3, the full variable domain is KAGVTQTPRYLIKTRGQQVTLSCSPISGHRSVSWYQQTPGQGLQFLFEYFSETQRNKGNFPGRFSGRQFSNSRSEMNVSTLELGDSALYLCASSLGSHSGNTIYFGEGSWLTVV.